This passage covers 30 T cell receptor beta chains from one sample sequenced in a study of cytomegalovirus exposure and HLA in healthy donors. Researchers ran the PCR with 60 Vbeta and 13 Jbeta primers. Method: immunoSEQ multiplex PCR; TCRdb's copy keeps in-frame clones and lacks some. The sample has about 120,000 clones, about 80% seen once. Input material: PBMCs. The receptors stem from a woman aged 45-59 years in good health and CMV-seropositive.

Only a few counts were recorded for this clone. CDR3 in DNA: TGTGCCAGCAGCGAAAGGGGGCACACTGAAGCTTTCTTT. Encoded protein: CASSERGHTEAFF. This sequence joins TRBV2 and TRBJ1-1, with TRBD1 matching 7 bases. Per germline, CDR1 SNHLY and CDR2 FYNNEI. Germline trimming cut 6 bases from V and 3 bases from J; bases unmatched to any gene: 4. This CDR3 contains 13 residues. Using reference TRBV2 and TRBJ1-1 for the parts outside the CDR3, the full variable domain is EPEVTQTPSHQVTQMGQEVILRCVPISNHLYFYWYRQILGQKVEFLVSFYNNEISEKSEIFDDQFSVERPDGSNFTLKIRSTKLEDSAMYFCASSERGHTEAFFGQGTRLTVV.

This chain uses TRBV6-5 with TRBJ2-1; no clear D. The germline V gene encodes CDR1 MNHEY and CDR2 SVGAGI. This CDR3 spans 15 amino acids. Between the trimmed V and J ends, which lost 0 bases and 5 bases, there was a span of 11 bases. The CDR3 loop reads CASSYSGHGNNEQFF. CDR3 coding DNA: TGTGCCAGCAGTTACTCGGGCCACGGAAACAATGAGCAGTTCTTC.

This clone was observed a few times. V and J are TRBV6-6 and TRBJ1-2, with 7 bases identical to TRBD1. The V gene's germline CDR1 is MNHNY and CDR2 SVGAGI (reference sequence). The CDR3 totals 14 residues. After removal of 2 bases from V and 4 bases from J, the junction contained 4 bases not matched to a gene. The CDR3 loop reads CASSYQGEGYGYTF. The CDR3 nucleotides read TGTGCCAGCAGTTACCAGGGGGAAGGCTATGGCTACACCTTC.

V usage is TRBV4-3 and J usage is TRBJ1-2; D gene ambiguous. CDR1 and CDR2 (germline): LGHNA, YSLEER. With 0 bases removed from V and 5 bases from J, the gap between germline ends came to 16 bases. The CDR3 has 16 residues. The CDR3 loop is CASSQEWPRSPYGYTF. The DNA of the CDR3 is TGCGCCAGCAGCCAAGAGTGGCCACGATCCCCTTATGGCTACACCTTC.

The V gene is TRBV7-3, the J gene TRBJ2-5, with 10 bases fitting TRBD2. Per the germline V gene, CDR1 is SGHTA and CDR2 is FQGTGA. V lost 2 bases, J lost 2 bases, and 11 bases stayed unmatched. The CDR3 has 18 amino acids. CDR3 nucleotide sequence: TGTGCCAGCAGCTTAGTTTACGAAGGACTAGCGGAGCAAGAGACCCAGTACTTC. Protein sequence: CASSLVYEGLAEQETQYF.

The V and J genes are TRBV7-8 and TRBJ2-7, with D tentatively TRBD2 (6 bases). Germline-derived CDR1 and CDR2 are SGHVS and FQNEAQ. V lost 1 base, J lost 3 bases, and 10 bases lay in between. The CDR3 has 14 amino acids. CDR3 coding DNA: TGTGCCAGCAGCTTAGGTCCGGGACTCTACGAGCAGTACTTC. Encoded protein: CASSLGPGLYEQYF. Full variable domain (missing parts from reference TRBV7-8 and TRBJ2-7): GAGVSQSPRYKVAKRGQDVALRCDPISGHVSLFWYQQALGQGPEFLTYFQNEAQLDKSGLPSDRFFAERPEGSVSTLKIQRTQQEDSAVYLCASSLGPGLYEQYFGPGTRLTVT.

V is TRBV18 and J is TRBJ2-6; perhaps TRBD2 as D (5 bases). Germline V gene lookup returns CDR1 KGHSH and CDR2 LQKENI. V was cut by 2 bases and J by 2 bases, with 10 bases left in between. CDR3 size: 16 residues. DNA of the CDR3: TGTGCCAGCTCACCAGGTCTGAGGGCTGGGGCCAACGTCCTGACTTTC. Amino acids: CASSPGLRAGANVLTF.

CDR3 sequence reads: CASSRDRGSYEQYF. In DNA, the CDR3 is TGTGCCAGCAGCCGAGACAGGGGTTCTTACGAGCAGTACTTC. J is TRBJ2-7 and V is TRBV6-5; 8 bases map to TRBD1. The germline V gene encodes CDR1 MNHEY and CDR2 SVGAGI. This CDR3 contains 14 residues. Germline trimming cut 6 bases from V and 4 bases from J; bases unmatched to any gene: 8.

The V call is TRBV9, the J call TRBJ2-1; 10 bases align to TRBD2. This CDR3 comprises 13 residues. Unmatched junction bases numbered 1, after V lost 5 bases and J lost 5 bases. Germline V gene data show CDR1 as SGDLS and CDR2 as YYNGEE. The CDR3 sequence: CASRGLADNEQFF. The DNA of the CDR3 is TGTGCCAGCAGAGGACTAGCGGACAATGAGCAGTTCTTC.

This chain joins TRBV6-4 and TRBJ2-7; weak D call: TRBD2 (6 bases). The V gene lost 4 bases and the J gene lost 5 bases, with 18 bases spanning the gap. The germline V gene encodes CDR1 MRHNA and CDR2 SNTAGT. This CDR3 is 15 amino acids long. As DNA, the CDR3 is TGTGCCAGCAGTGTTCGGAGGGCCCGAAGCCACGAGCAGTACTTC. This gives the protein CASSVRRARSHEQYF.

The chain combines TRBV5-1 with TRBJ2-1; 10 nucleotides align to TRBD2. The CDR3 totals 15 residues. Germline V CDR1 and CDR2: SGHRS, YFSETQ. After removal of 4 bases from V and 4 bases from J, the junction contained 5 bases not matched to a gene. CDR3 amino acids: CASSRLAGEYNEQFF. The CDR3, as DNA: TGCGCCAGCAGCAGACTAGCGGGCGAGTACAATGAGCAGTTCTTC.

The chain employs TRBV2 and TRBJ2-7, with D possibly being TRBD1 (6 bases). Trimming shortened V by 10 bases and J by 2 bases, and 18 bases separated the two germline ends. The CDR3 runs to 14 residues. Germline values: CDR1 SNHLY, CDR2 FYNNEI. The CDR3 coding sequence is TGTGCCACGATGGGGGCAGGGCTCACCTACGAGCAGTACTTC. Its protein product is CATMGAGLTYEQYF.

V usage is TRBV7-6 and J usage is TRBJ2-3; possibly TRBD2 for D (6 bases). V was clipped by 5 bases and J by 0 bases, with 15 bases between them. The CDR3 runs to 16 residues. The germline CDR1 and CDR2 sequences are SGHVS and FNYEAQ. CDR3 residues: CASSRSGPLSTDTQYF. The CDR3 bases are TGTGCCAGCAGCCGCAGCGGGCCCCTCAGCACAGATACGCAGTATTTT.

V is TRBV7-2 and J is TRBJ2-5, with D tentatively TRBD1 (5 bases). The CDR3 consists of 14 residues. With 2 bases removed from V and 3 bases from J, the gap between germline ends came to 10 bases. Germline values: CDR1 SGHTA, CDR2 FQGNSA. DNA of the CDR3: TGTGCCAGCAGCTTAAGGACAAGCGAAGAGACCCAGTACTTC. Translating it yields CASSLRTSEETQYF.

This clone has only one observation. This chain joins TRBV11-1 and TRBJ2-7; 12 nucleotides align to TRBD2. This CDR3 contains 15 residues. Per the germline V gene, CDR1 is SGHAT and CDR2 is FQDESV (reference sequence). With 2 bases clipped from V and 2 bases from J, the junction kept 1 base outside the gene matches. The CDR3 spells CASSLLAGGPYEQYF. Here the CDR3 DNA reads TGTGCCAGCAGCTTACTAGCGGGGGGGCCCTACGAGCAGTACTTC.

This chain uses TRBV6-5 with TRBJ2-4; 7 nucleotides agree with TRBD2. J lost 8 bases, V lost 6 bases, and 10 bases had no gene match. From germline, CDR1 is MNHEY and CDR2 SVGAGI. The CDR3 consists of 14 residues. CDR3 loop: CASSGTTEGDIQYF. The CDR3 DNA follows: TGTGCCAGCAGCGGGACTACCGAGGGAGACATTCAGTACTTC.

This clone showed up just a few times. CDR3 amino acids: CASSLGMNTEAFF. In DNA, the CDR3 is TGTGCCAGCAGCTTGGGCATGAACACTGAAGCTTTCTTT. V is TRBV7-3 and J is TRBJ1-1; unclear D gene. With 3 bases removed from V and 0 bases from J, the gap between germline ends came to 5 bases. Germline values: CDR1 SGHTA, CDR2 FQGTGA. The CDR3 covers 13 residues.

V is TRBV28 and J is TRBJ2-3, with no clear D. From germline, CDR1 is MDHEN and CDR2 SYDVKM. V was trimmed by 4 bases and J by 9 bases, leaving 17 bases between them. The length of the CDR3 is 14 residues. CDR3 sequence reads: CASSSRPRRGTQYF. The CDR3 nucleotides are TGTGCCAGCAGTTCCCGCCCAAGGAGAGGAACGCAGTATTTT.

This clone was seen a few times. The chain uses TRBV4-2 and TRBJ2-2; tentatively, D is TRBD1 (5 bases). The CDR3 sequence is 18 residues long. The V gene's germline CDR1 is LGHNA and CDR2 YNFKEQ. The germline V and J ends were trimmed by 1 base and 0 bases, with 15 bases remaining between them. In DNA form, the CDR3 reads TGTGCCAGCAGCCAAGCGGAGTTCAGGGCCTCGAACACCGGGGAGCTGTTTTTT. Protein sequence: CASSQAEFRASNTGELFF.

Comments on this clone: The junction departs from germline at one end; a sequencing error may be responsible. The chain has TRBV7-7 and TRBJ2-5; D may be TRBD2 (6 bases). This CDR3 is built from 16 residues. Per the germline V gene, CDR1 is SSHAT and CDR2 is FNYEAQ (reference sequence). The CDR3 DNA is TGTGCTAGCAGCTTAGGAGCGGGTGCCATCCAAGAGACCCAGTACTTC. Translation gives CASSLGAGAIQETQYF.

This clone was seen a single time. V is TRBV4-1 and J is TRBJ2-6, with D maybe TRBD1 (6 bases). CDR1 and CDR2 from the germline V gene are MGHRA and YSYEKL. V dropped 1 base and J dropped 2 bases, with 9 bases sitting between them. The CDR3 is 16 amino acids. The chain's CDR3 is CASSQVRQAGANVLTF. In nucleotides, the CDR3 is TGCGCCAGCAGCCAAGTTAGACAGGCTGGGGCCAACGTCCTGACTTTC.

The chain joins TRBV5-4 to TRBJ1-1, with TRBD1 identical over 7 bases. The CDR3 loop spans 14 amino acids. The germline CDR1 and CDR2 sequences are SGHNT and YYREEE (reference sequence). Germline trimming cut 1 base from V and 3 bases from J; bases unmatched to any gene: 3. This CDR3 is CASSLQGVDTEAFF. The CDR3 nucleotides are TGTGCCAGCAGCTTGCAGGGGGTGGACACTGAAGCTTTCTTT.

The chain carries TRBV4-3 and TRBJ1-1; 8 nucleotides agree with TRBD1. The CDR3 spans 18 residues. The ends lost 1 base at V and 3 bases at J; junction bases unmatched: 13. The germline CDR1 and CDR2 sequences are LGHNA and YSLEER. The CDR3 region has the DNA TGCGCCAGCAGCCAAGCGTTCAGGGGGCTTTCATTGGACACTGAAGCTTTCTTT. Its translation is CASSQAFRGLSLDTEAFF.

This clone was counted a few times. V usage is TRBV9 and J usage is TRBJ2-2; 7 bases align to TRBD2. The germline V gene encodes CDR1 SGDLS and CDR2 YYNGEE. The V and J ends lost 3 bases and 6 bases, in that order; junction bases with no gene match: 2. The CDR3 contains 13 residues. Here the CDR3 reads CASSGAGAGELFF. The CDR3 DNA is TGTGCCAGCAGCGGGGCGGGGGCCGGGGAGCTGTTTTTT.

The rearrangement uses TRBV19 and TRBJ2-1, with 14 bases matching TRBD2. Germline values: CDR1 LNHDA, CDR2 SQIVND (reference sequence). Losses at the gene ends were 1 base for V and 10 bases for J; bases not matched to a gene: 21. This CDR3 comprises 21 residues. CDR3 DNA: TGTGCCAGTAGTATAGTCCCCGGGACTAGCGGGAGAGGCCTGAGGTGGAGCGAGCAGTTCTTC. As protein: CASSIVPGTSGRGLRWSEQFF.

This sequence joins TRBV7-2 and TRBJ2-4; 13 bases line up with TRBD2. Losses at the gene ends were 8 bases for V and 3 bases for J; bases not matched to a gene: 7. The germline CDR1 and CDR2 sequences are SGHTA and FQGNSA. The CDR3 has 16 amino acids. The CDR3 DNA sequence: TGTGCCAGCCGAACTAGCGGGAGGGGGGGCAAAAACATTCAGTACTTC. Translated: CASRTSGRGGKNIQYF.

CDR3 region: CASSKNIKRNSNQPQHF. CDR3 in DNA: TGTGCCAGCAGCAAAAACATTAAACGAAATAGCAATCAGCCCCAGCATTTT. The rearrangement links TRBV5-6 to TRBJ1-5, with D uncertain. V lost 4 bases and J 0 bases, leaving 17 bases between the germline ends. The CDR3 length is 17 residues. CDR1 is SGHDT, CDR2 YYEEEE, per germline.

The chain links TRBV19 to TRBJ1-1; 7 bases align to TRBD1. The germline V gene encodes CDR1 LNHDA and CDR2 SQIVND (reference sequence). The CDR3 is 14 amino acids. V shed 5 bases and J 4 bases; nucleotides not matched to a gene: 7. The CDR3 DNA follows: TGTGCCAGTAGTGCGGGACAGCACCTCACTGAAGCTTTCTTT. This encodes CASSAGQHLTEAFF.

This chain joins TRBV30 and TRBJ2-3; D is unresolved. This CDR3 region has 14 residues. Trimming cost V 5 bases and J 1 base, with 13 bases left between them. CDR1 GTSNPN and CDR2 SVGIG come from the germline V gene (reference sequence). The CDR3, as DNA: TGTGCCTGGGAAATACAGAGTGGCACAGATACGCAGTATTTT. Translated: CAWEIQSGTDTQYF.

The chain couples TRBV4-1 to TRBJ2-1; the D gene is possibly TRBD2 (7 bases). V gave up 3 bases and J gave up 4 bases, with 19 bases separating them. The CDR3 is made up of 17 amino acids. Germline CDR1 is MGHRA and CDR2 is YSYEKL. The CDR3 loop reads CASSHGQGLAAYNEQFF. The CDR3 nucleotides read TGCGCCAGCAGCCACGGGCAGGGGCTAGCGGCTTACAATGAGCAGTTCTTC.